These 8 T cell receptor beta chains were all obtained from the same sample, sequenced in a study of blood T cell repertoires in COVID-19. The repertoire was sequenced with immunoSEQ multiplex PCR; TCRdb's copy has only in-frame clones and lacks some. The repertoire has fewer than 250,000 clones, around 80% of them found once; the top ten carry under 3.5%. The specimen was peripheral blood. Every receptor here comes from a man aged 45 to 65 with active or convalescent COVID-19.

J is TRBJ2-2 and V is TRBV6-6, with 12 bases matching TRBD1. Losses at the gene ends were 2 bases for V and 3 bases for J; bases not matched to a gene: 1. Looked up from germline, CDR1 is MNHNY and CDR2 is SVGAGI (reference sequence). There are 16 residues in the CDR3. The CDR3 spells CASSYGTGGDTGELFF. The CDR3 DNA sequence: TGTGCCAGCAGTTACGGGACAGGGGGCGACACCGGGGAGCTGTTTTTT.

V and J are TRBV9 and TRBJ2-3, with a tentative D call TRBD2 (6 bases). Trimming took off 5 bases at V and 1 base at J, with 8 bases between the two ends. The CDR3 runs to 13 residues. Germline CDR1 is SGDLS and CDR2 is YYNGEE. CDR3 bases: TGTGCCAGCAGTCCTAGCGGCACAGATACGCAGTATTTT. It codes for CASSPSGTDTQYF.

This clone is a singleton in its sample. Other DNA sequences within the sample encode an identical CDR3. The chain carries TRBV9 and TRBJ2-7, with a weak D call TRBD2 (5 bases). Deletions cut 2 bases from V and 0 bases from J, with 6 bases between. The CDR3 runs 13 residues. The germline gives CDR1 SGDLS, CDR2 YYNGEE. The CDR3 spells CASSVGSSYEQYF. The CDR3 coding sequence is TGTGCCAGCAGCGTGGGGAGCTCCTACGAGCAGTACTTC.

The J gene is TRBJ2-4, the V gene TRBV6-6, with D unresolved. The CDR3 has 14 amino acids. Germline V gives CDR1 MNHNY, CDR2 SVGAGI (reference sequence). V was clipped by 2 bases and J by 7 bases, with 12 bases between them. The CDR3 region is CASSYQQIGNIQYF. For the CDR3, the DNA is TGTGCCAGCAGTTACCAACAGATAGGCAACATTCAGTACTTC.

The chain uses TRBV7-3 and TRBJ2-3; tentative D call: TRBD2 (6 bases). The V gene's germline CDR1 is SGHTA and CDR2 FQGTGA. The V gene lost 5 bases and the J gene lost 2 bases, with 20 bases spanning the gap. The CDR3 totals 17 residues. The DNA of the CDR3 is TGTGCCAGCAGCAAAGGGGCAGCGGGTACCGACACAGATACGCAGTATTTT. Encoded protein: CASSKGAAGTDTDTQYF.

The genes are TRBV12-3 or TRBV12-4 and TRBJ1-2, with no clear D. Trimming removed 6 bases at V and 2 bases at J, with 7 bases between. CDR3 length: 12 amino acids. CDR3 nucleotide sequence: TGTGCCAGCAGCCCAGGAAACTATGGCTACACCTTC. The encoded protein is CASSPGNYGYTF.

This clone was recorded a few times. The J gene is TRBJ1-1, the V gene TRBV5-6; the match to TRBD1 covers 8 bases. Germline V gene data show CDR1 as SGHDT and CDR2 as YYEEEE. With 3 bases clipped from V and 3 bases from J, the junction kept 7 bases outside the gene matches. This CDR3 has 15 residues. The CDR3 sequence: CASSSTGAGDTEAFF. CDR3 DNA: TGTGCCAGCAGCTCGACAGGGGCAGGGGACACTGAAGCTTTCTTT. Variable domain in full (rest from reference TRBV5-6 and TRBJ1-1): DAGVTQSPTHLIKTRGQQVTLRCSPKSGHDTVSWYQQALGQGPQFIFQYYEEEERQRGNFPDRFSGHQFPNYSSELNVNALLLGDSALYLCASSSTGAGDTEAFFGQGTRLTVV.

The chain uses TRBV5-1 and TRBJ1-1; 7 nucleotides match TRBD1. With V trimmed by 4 bases and J by 0 bases, 9 bases remained unmatched. CDR1 is SGHRS, CDR2 YFSETQ, per germline. The CDR3 is made up of 16 amino acids. DNA of the CDR3: TGCGCCAGCAGCAAACAATTGGGACAGTTGAACACTGAAGCTTTCTTT. Its protein is CASSKQLGQLNTEAFF.